A single sample is the source of the 9 T cell receptor beta chains below, sequenced in a study of T cell clonality in common variable immunodeficiency. Clones were sequenced by immunoSEQ multiplex PCR, and TCRdb holds only the in-frame ones, with some missing. The sample holds 30,000 to 45,000 clones, and no clone turns up only once. Sequencing was done on a sample of peripheral blood mononuclear cells. These receptor sequences come from a person aged 18 to 70 in good health.

This clone has at least ten counts. The read finishes 3 residues shy of the CDR3 end, and the germline J gene is used to complete it. This chain connects TRBV16 to TRBJ2-2; a weak D match, TRBD1 (6 bases). Germline loops: CDR1 KGHSY, CDR2 FQNENV. CDR3 length equals 16 residues. V lost 0 bases and J 0 bases, leaving 8 bases between the germline ends. The CDR3 here is CASSQSGTTNTGELFF. The sequenced CDR3 bases are TGTGCCAGCAGCCAATCTGGGACAACGAACACCGGGGAG.

This clone was observed at least ten times. The CDR3 goes on 3 residues after the read ends, and that part is filled in from the germline J gene. The V and J genes are TRBV5-5 and TRBJ1-4; 8 nucleotides match TRBD1. The CDR3 contains 14 residues. Germline V gives CDR1 SGHKS, CDR2 YYEKEE (reference sequence). Trimming at V came to 4 bases and at J to 2 bases, leaving 1 base not matched to a gene. This CDR3 is CASSRQGTNEKLFF. The DNA read from the CDR3 is TGTGCCAGCAGCCGACAGGGGACTAATGAAAAA.

This clone was counted ten times or more. The read halts 3 residues ahead of the CDR3 end, with the missing end drawn from the germline J gene. This chain connects TRBV5-5 to TRBJ2-5; possible D gene TRBD2, 7 bases. The CDR3 is made up of 12 amino acids. Germline loops: CDR1 SGHKS, CDR2 YYEKEE (reference sequence). Trimming took 5 bases from V and 7 from J, leaving 12 bases between them. Partial CDR3 DNA: TGTGCCAGCAGGGACAGCGGGGCGACC. As protein: CASRDSGAT. The complete CDR3 protein is CASRDSGATQYF.

Ten or more counts support this clone. The CDR3 extends 3 residues past the end of the read, so its final part is completed from the germline J gene. This chain connects TRBV5-1 to TRBJ1-1; 7 bases are shared with TRBD1. From germline, CDR1 is SGHRS and CDR2 YFSETQ. The CDR3 has 14 amino acids. The CDR3 here is CASSLVGGAVEAFF. The sequenced CDR3 bases are TGCGCCAGCAGCTTGGTAGGGGGCGCAGTAGAA.

In its sample, this clone was seen many times. The sequenced fragment ends 3 residues before the CDR3 boundary, so the rest is inferred from the germline J gene. This chain connects TRBV7-8 to TRBJ2-3; D perhaps matches TRBD2 (6 bases). The CDR3 loop spans 13 amino acids. Germline V lookup: CDR1 SGHVS, CDR2 FQNEAQ. Trimming shortened V by 2 bases and J by 5 bases, and 8 bases separated the two germline ends. Here the CDR3 reads CASSLWRGDTQYF. CDR3 bases read: TGTGCCAGCAGCTTATGGCGGGGAGATACG. Looking up the rest from reference TRBV7-8 and TRBJ2-3 gives the full variable domain: GAGVSQSPRYKVAKRGQDVALRCDPISGHVSLFWYQQALGQGPEFLTYFQNEAQLDKSGLPSDRFFAERPEGSVSTLKIQRTQQEDSAVYLCASSLWRGDTQYFGPGTRLTVL.

This clone was observed many times. The CDR3 end falls 3 residues outside the read, so it is completed with the germline J gene. The chain couples TRBV20-1 to TRBJ1-4; 8 nucleotides line up with TRBD1. The CDR3 totals 16 residues. Germline V CDR1 and CDR2: DFQATT, SNEGSKA (reference sequence). With 3 bases clipped from V and 3 bases from J, the junction kept 9 bases outside the gene matches. CDR3 DNA (partial): TGCAGTGCTAGCCTTGGACAGGGCGTAGCTAATGAAAAA. Translated, it gives CSASLGQGVANEK. In full, the CDR3 is CSASLGQGVANEKLFF.

This clone came up many times. The read comes to an end 3 residues before the CDR3 does, leaving the germline J gene to fill in the end. The chain employs TRBV7-1 and TRBJ2-1, with 8 bases matching TRBD2. TRBV7-1 is annotated as an ORF whose role is uncertain. The J segment lost 2 bases and the V segment lost 3 bases, leaving 18 bases of the junction unmatched. CDR3 length equals 20 residues. The CDR3 bases that were read are TGTGCCAGCAGCTCTCAGTGGAGCGGGAGCCTTCCAAGTACCTACAATGAG. Amino acids: CASSSQWSGSLPSTYNE. The whole CDR3 reads CASSSQWSGSLPSTYNEQFF.

The CDR3 DNA, read in part, is TGTGCCAGCAGCGCACCTATAGGGACAGGGCTCATT. This encodes CASSAPIGTGLI. The full CDR3 reads CASSAPIGTGLIQYF. The chain couples TRBV2 to TRBJ2-4, with 9 bases lining up with TRBD1. The read is 3 residues too short to cover the CDR3 end, so that end is filled in from the germline J gene. Germline lookup yields CDR1 SNHLY and CDR2 FYNNEI. This CDR3 comprises 15 residues. After removal of 6 bases from V and 9 bases from J, the junction contained 12 bases not matched to a gene.

As for this clone: Sequencing ends 3 residues short of the CDR3 end; the germline J gene provides the rest. The chain carries TRBV30 and TRBJ2-2; maybe TRBD1 (5 bases). Germline V lookup: CDR1 GTSNPN, CDR2 SVGIG (reference sequence). This CDR3 comprises 12 residues. The CDR3: CVSDRGNEKLFF. The sequenced CDR3 bases are TGTGTCTCCGATAGGGGAAATGAAAAG.